The 20 T cell receptor beta chains presented below share a single source sample, sequenced in a study of blood T cell repertoires in COVID-19 (TCRdb year 2020). Libraries were prepared through the immunoSEQ multiplex PCR assay. Drawn from immuneACCESS, this table holds only the in-frame rearrangements with V and J called that TCRdb kept. Clones are partly lost; checked studies trace under half to an unresolved V gene and leave the rest unexplained. Counted in this sample were under 250,000 clones; under 85% of them appeared once. The top ten clonotypes cover 5.5% of the sample. Sequencing input: peripheral blood. All receptors come from a human donor in a cohort sampled during active COVID-19.

The rearrangement joins TRBV7-9 to TRBJ2-3, with a tentative D call TRBD1 (5 bases). V lost 1 base and J lost 3, with 14 bases in between. This CDR3 is 16 amino acids long. The germline V gene has CDR1 SEHNR and CDR2 FQNEAQ (reference sequence). This CDR3 is CASSLGSGKETDTQYF. DNA of the CDR3: TGTGCCAGCAGCTTAGGTTCAGGGAAAGAGACAGATACGCAGTATTTT. Full variable domain (remainder filled in from reference TRBV7-9 and TRBJ2-3): DTGVSQNPRHKITKRGQNVTFRCDPISEHNRLYWYRQTLGQGPEFLTYFQNEAQLEKSRLLSDRFSAERPKGSFSTLEIQRTEQGDSAMYLCASSLGSGKETDTQYFGPGTRLTVL.

The gene calls are TRBV5-6 and TRBJ2-1; 13 bases map to TRBD2. Germline V gene data show CDR1 as SGHDT and CDR2 as YYEEEE. After removal of 6 bases from V and 0 bases from J, the junction contained 9 bases not matched to a gene. CDR3 length: 18 residues. The CDR3 DNA is TGTGCCAGCACCTCCGGGACTAGCGGGGACAGCTCCTACAATGAGCAGTTCTTC. Its translation is CASTSGTSGDSSYNEQFF.

CDR3 sequence reads: CASSIGRANIQYF. The CDR3 DNA reads as TGTGCCAGCAGCATCGGCAGGGCTAACATTCAGTACTTC. The chain employs TRBV11-2 and TRBJ2-4; perhaps TRBD1 as D (5 bases). The V end lost 5 bases, the J end lost 7 bases, and 12 bases lay between the germline ends. This CDR3 region has 13 residues. Germline loops: CDR1 SGHAT, CDR2 FQNNGV.

The chain is built from TRBV25-1 and TRBJ2-2; D is possibly TRBD1 (6 bases). Germline V CDR1 and CDR2: MGHDK, SYGVNS. This CDR3 comprises 17 residues. The ends were cut back, 1 base at V and 5 bases at J, with 17 bases in the middle. CDR3 protein: CASSESRRAGVTGELFF. The CDR3 DNA reads TGTGCCAGCAGTGAATCCCGGCGGGCAGGGGTTACCGGGGAGCTGTTTTTT.

J is TRBJ2-2 and V is TRBV19, with 9 bases fitting TRBD2. The junction had 3 bases not matched to a gene; V was cut back by 3 bases and J by 1 base. CDR1 LNHDA and CDR2 SQIVND come from the germline V gene (reference sequence). CDR3 length equals 16 residues. In DNA, the CDR3 is TGTGCCAGTAGTATGGGACTAGCAGTGAACACCGGGGAGCTGTTTTTT. This sequence encodes CASSMGLAVNTGELFF.

This chain joins TRBV6-5 and TRBJ2-3, with D unclear. V gave up 7 bases and J gave up 5 bases, with 7 bases separating them. Germline CDR1 is MNHEY and CDR2 is SVGAGI. The CDR3 spans 11 residues. The CDR3 region has the DNA TGTGCCAGCATATCCGGAGATACGCAGTATTTT. This encodes CASISGDTQYF.

The chain recombines TRBV24-1 with TRBJ1-5; TRBD1 agrees at 7 bases. With V trimmed by 4 bases and J by 7 bases, 6 bases remained unmatched. The CDR3 sequence is 14 residues long. Germline CDR1 is KGHDR and CDR2 is SFDVKD. CDR3 nucleotides: TGTGCCACCAGTGACCAGGGGACAGAGCAGCCCCAGCATTTT. This sequence encodes CATSDQGTEQPQHF.

The chain is built from TRBV19 and TRBJ2-2, with TRBD1 identical over 8 bases. This CDR3 region has 14 residues. Trimming at V came to 5 bases and at J to 4 bases, leaving 3 bases not matched to a gene. Germline assignment: CDR1 LNHDA and CDR2 SQIVND (reference sequence). CDR3 in amino acids: CASSSTGATGELFF. The CDR3 bases are TGTGCCAGTAGTTCGACAGGGGCCACCGGGGAGCTGTTTTTT.

The chain combines TRBV6-1 with TRBJ1-5; 7 nucleotides line up with TRBD1. This CDR3 is 16 amino acids long. Germline V gene data show CDR1 as MNHNS and CDR2 as SASEGT. The ends lost 1 base at V and 3 bases at J; junction bases unmatched: 6. In nucleotides, the CDR3 is TGTGCCAGCAGTGAAGGACAGGGAAGGAACAATCAGCCCCAGCATTTT. This translates into CASSEGQGRNNQPQHF.

The rearrangement joins TRBV18 to TRBJ1-1; D is ambiguous. Germline CDR1 KGHSH, CDR2 LQKENI. V lost 5 bases and J lost 4, with 11 bases in between. This CDR3 spans 13 amino acids. The CDR3 is CASSSSDGTEAFF. The CDR3 DNA reads TGTGCCAGCTCAAGTAGCGATGGCACTGAAGCTTTCTTT.

The CDR3 here is CASSQENSHNEQFF. CDR3 DNA sequence: TGTGCCAGCAGCCAAGAAAACAGCCACAATGAGCAGTTCTTC. V is TRBV3-1 (or the pseudogene TRBV3-2) and J is TRBJ2-1; D remains unclear. The V end was cut by 0 bases, the J end by 5 bases, with 8 bases between. The CDR3 is made up of 14 amino acids. CDR1 LGHDT and CDR2 YNNKEL come from the germline V gene (reference sequence).

The chain uses TRBV30 and TRBJ2-7; a weak D match, TRBD2 (7 bases). V was trimmed by 3 bases and J by 6 bases, leaving 18 bases between them. Germline loops: CDR1 GTSNPN, CDR2 SVGIG (reference sequence). The CDR3 loop spans 14 amino acids. The CDR3 loop is CAWRTGGAAVEQYF. CDR3 bases: TGTGCCTGGAGGACGGGGGGCGCAGCGGTCGAGCAGTACTTC.

The chain carries TRBV30 and TRBJ1-1, with D perhaps TRBD1 (5 bases). Germline V gene lookup returns CDR1 GTSNPN and CDR2 SVGIG (reference sequence). This CDR3 region has 13 residues. Trimming took off 8 bases at V and 0 bases at J, with 13 bases between the two ends. The CDR3: CASSRAMNTEAFF. The CDR3 DNA is TGTGCCAGCTCCAGGGCCATGAACACTGAAGCTTTCTTT. The whole variable domain, remainder taken from reference TRBV30 and TRBJ1-1, is SQTIHQWPATLVQPVGSPLSLECTVEGTSNPNLYWYRQAAGRGLQLLFYSVGIGQISSEVPQNLSASRPQDRQFILSSKKLLLSDSGFYLCASSRAMNTEAFFGQGTRLTVV.

This chain links TRBV7-6 with TRBJ1-1; D unclear. V lost 4 bases to trimming and J lost 1 base, with 16 bases between them. The V gene's germline CDR1 is SGHVS and CDR2 FNYEAQ. CDR3 size: 16 residues. The CDR3, as DNA: TGTGCCAGCAGCTCCTGGGGAGGGCAGTCGAACACTGAAGCTTTCTTT. This gives the protein CASSSWGGQSNTEAFF.

This clone was recorded once. This sequence joins TRBV6-5 and TRBJ2-7; possibly TRBD1 for D (6 bases). V was clipped by 0 bases and J by 4 bases, with 13 bases between them. This CDR3 region has 15 residues. Looked up from germline, CDR1 is MNHEY and CDR2 is SVGAGI. CDR3 nucleotides: TGTGCCAGCAGTTACTCCCGGGACACCCTGTACGAGCAGTACTTC. Translated, it gives CASSYSRDTLYEQYF.

The V gene is TRBV9, the J gene TRBJ1-4; D may be TRBD1 (5 bases). Trimming took 4 bases from V and 0 from J, leaving 13 bases between them. Germline lookup yields CDR1 SGDLS and CDR2 YYNGEE. The CDR3 covers 16 residues. In nucleotides, the CDR3 is TGTGCCAGCAGCTCCGGGGGAGAGACAACTAATGAAAAACTGTTTTTT. Translating gives CASSSGGETTNEKLFF.

CDR3 protein: CAWGQGGTEAFF. In nucleotides, the CDR3 is TGTGCCTGGGGACAGGGAGGCACTGAAGCTTTCTTT. The rearrangement joins TRBV30 to TRBJ1-1; 8 bases line up with TRBD1. Germline CDR1 GTSNPN, CDR2 SVGIG (reference sequence). The CDR3 extends over 12 amino acids. Trimming at V came to 5 bases and at J to 4 bases, leaving 3 bases not matched to a gene.

V is TRBV5-6 and J is TRBJ1-2; D unresolved. The CDR3 extends over 13 amino acids. Per the germline V gene, CDR1 is SGHDT and CDR2 is YYEEEE. Trimming left V 1 base short and J 5 bases short, with 9 bases between. Here the CDR3 reads CASSLSLAYGYTF. In DNA, the CDR3 is TGTGCCAGCAGCTTGTCTTTGGCTTATGGCTACACCTTC.

This chain connects TRBV7-9 to TRBJ1-4; possibly TRBD1 for D (5 bases). The germline V gene has CDR1 SEHNR and CDR2 FQNEAQ (reference sequence). Deletions cut 2 bases from V and 5 bases from J, with 12 bases between. The CDR3 is 15 amino acids. The CDR3 bases are TGTGCCAGCAGCTTATTGGACATCGAAAATGAAAAACTGTTTTTT. This encodes CASSLLDIENEKLFF.

J is TRBJ2-7 and V is TRBV6-2 or TRBV6-3; 8 nucleotides align to TRBD1. This CDR3 comprises 16 residues. Germline CDR1 and CDR2: MNHEY and SVGEGT. The V and J ends lost 2 bases and 2 bases, in that order; junction bases with no gene match: 8. The CDR3 is CASSYARQGSAYEQYF. The CDR3 region has the DNA TGTGCCAGCAGTTACGCCAGACAGGGGTCCGCCTACGAGCAGTACTTC.